Sequencing of this T cell receptor (beta chain) was carried out in a study of memory CD4+ T cells and cytomegalovirus serostatus. Study details: Of the healthy Belgian adults, 9 were CMV seropositive and around 22 seronegative. Study-level points and caveats: Median bootstrapped AUC for CMV status was approximately 0.94 originally, less than 0.93 US-trained.

The CDR3 has 11 residues. Germline V gene data show CDR1 as SQVTM and CDR2 as ANQGSEA. Trimming removed 2 bases at V and 10 bases at J, with 9 bases between. Comments on this clone: Its antigen is as yet unknown.

Libraries were prepared by immunoSEQ multiplex PCR; TCRdb keeps only in-frame clonotypes and omits some of them. The repertoire holds some 67,000 clones, with 76% as singletons. Single viable CD3+CD4+CD8-CD45RO+ cells were sorted as the memory CD4+ T cells. Total CD4+ T cells were enriched by CD4 positive selection. The specimen sequenced was memory CD4+ T cells from blood. The V gene is TRBV29-1, the J gene TRBJ2-1; D is unclear. The receptor was derived from an adult in good health and CMV-seropositive. CDR3 coding DNA: TGCAGCGTTGAACGATCTATGGAGCAGTTCTTC. Its translation is CSVERSMEQFF.